The 22 T cell receptor beta chains presented below share a single source sample, sequenced in a study of shared clonotypes between healthy human individuals. Sequencing was performed with immunoSEQ multiplex PCR; in TCRdb, only in-frame clones are kept and a portion is missing. The sample shows approximately 440,000 clones, approximately 71% of them seen only once. The sample taken for sequencing was PBMCs. The receptors were sampled from a woman between 35 and 50 years old in good health. Some clones in this sample may be carry-over from other donors' samples.

With regard to this clone: This probably arose from a read error, given a far larger clone one base away. The conserved phenylalanine or tryptophan normally closing the CDR3 is absent here, so this likely arose from a read error. The chain couples TRBV29-1 to TRBJ2-3, with D possibly being TRBD2 (5 bases). CDR3 length equals 11 residues. Germline-derived CDR1 and CDR2 are SQVTM and ANQGSEA. Trimming took off 3 bases at V and 7 bases at J, with 8 bases between the two ends. The CDR3: CSVETGNTQYL. The CDR3 DNA is TGCAGCGTTGAGACGGGAAATACGCAGTATCTT.

This clone was detected ten times or more. The chain carries TRBV2 and TRBJ2-7; D is perhaps TRBD2 (5 bases). The CDR3 has 12 residues. V gave up 7 bases and J gave up 4 bases, with 11 bases separating them. The germline gives CDR1 SNHLY, CDR2 FYNNEI. The CDR3 region is CASIQEGYEQYF. The CDR3 DNA follows: TGTGCCAGCATTCAAGAGGGATACGAGCAGTACTTC.

The genes are TRBV7-6 and TRBJ2-7; weak D call: TRBD1 (5 bases). Germline CDR1 reads SGHVS; CDR2 reads FNYEAQ. The CDR3 runs to 13 residues. Deletions cut 2 bases from V and 5 bases from J, with 10 bases between. The CDR3 bases are TGTGCCAGCAGCTTAAGCAGGGCCCACGAGCAGTACTTC. It yields the protein CASSLSRAHEQYF.

Comment on this clone: A much bigger clone sits one base away, suggesting this may be a read error. Other nucleotide sequences from this sample produce the same CDR3. This sequence joins TRBV5-5 and TRBJ2-4; the D gene is possibly TRBD1 (5 bases). V dropped 4 bases and J dropped 10 bases, with 21 bases sitting between them. The CDR3 has 15 residues. Germline values: CDR1 SGHKS, CDR2 YYEKEE (reference sequence). The CDR3 here is CASSPYGAYSDIQYF. CDR3 coding DNA: TGTGCCAGCAGCCCCTATGGGGCCTATTCGGATATTCAGTACTTC.

The table lists this clone with a count of one. V is TRBV7-3 and J is TRBJ2-7; no firm D call. Between the trimmed V and J ends, which lost 4 bases and 5 bases, there was a span of 12 bases. Germline V lookup: CDR1 SGHTA, CDR2 FQGTGA. The CDR3 covers 13 residues. The CDR3 reads CASSSQIGNEQYF. CDR3 sequence (DNA): TGTGCCAGCAGCTCACAAATTGGCAACGAGCAGTACTTC.

On this clone itself: A far bigger clonotype differs at one base, so this is likely a read error. The rearrangement uses TRBV5-1 and TRBJ1-1; no clear D gene. Germline CDR1 is SGHRS and CDR2 is YFSETQ. The CDR3 contains 12 residues. V was trimmed by 0 bases and J by 12 bases, leaving 12 bases between them. The CDR3 nucleotides read TGCGCCAGCAGCTTGGAGAATGCGACTTCTTTCTTT. It codes for CASSLENATSFF.

This clone was counted only a few times. This chain uses TRBV7-2 with TRBJ2-7; 7 bases line up with TRBD2. CDR1 SGHTA and CDR2 FQGNSA come from the germline V gene. With 5 bases clipped from V and 4 bases from J, the junction kept 8 bases outside the gene matches. The CDR3 is made up of 14 amino acids. CDR3 loop: CASSISSGAYEQYF. CDR3 nucleotides: TGTGCCAGCAGCATATCTAGCGGAGCATACGAGCAGTACTTC.

The rearrangement uses TRBV29-1 and TRBJ2-1; D call uncertain. Looked up from germline, CDR1 is SQVTM and CDR2 is ANQGSEA. This CDR3 has 14 amino acids. Trimming removed 4 bases from V and 5 bases from J, with 15 bases in between. The CDR3 loop is CSVGWQVTHNEQFF. The CDR3 DNA is TGCAGCGTTGGTTGGCAGGTTACCCACAATGAGCAGTTCTTC.

V gene TRBV15 combines with J gene TRBJ2-4; possible D gene TRBD2, 6 bases. The V gene's germline CDR1 is LNHNV and CDR2 YYDKDF (reference sequence). The CDR3 totals 16 residues. The ends were cut back, 0 bases at V and 3 bases at J, with 12 bases in the middle. CDR3 nucleotide sequence: TGTGCCACCAGCAGAGATGGAGGGATAGACAAAAACATTCAGTACTTC. Translating gives CATSRDGGIDKNIQYF.

The sample holds one count of this clone. This rearrangement joins TRBV7-2 to TRBJ1-2, with D unresolved. The CDR3 totals 13 residues. Germline values: CDR1 SGHTA, CDR2 FQGNSA. With 1 base removed from V and 4 bases from J, the gap between germline ends came to 7 bases. The CDR3 is CASSLGIFYGYTF. The CDR3 DNA reads as TGTGCCAGCAGCTTAGGTATCTTCTATGGCTACACCTTC. Variable domain in full (rest from reference TRBV7-2 and TRBJ1-2): GAGVSQSPSNKVTEKGKDVELRCDPISGHTALYWYRQSLGQGLEFLIYFQGNSAPDKSGLPSDRFSAERTGGSVSTLTIQRTQQEDSAVYLCASSLGIFYGYTFGSGTRLTVV.

V and J are TRBV6-4 and TRBJ2-3; weak D call: TRBD2 (6 bases). With 2 bases removed from V and 1 base from J, the gap between germline ends came to 16 bases. The germline V gene encodes CDR1 MRHNA and CDR2 SNTAGT. CDR3 length equals 17 residues. The CDR3 bases are TGTGCCAGCAGTGACGGACCCGAGGGCGGGGGCACAGATACGCAGTATTTT. Translating gives CASSDGPEGGGTDTQYF.

Remarks on this clone: The likely explanation is a read error, given a far larger clone one base away. This sample also contains other DNA sequences that code for the same CDR3. The chain has TRBV5-6 and TRBJ1-1; D may be TRBD1 (6 bases). This CDR3 has 15 residues. Germline CDR1 SGHDT, CDR2 YYEEEE. Trimming left V 4 bases short and J 8 bases short, with 21 bases between. The CDR3 is CASSLGQRQRREAFF. Here the CDR3 DNA reads TGTGCCAGCAGCCTGGGACAACGACAGAGGCGGGAAGCTTTCTTT.

This sequence joins TRBV9 and TRBJ2-5; D not certain. Germline loops: CDR1 SGDLS, CDR2 YYNGEE. The V end was cut by 0 bases, the J end by 5 bases, with 17 bases between. The CDR3 extends over 16 amino acids. The CDR3 is CASSVGGTNVAETQYF. The CDR3, as DNA: TGTGCCAGCAGCGTAGGAGGCACTAACGTGGCGGAGACCCAGTACTTC.

A few counts support this clone. This sample also contains other DNA sequences that code for the same CDR3. DNA of the CDR3: TGTGCCAGCAGCTTAGAACGGCTAGCAGGCGAGCAGTACTTC. Its protein is CASSLERLAGEQYF. The V gene is TRBV11-2, the J gene TRBJ2-7, with a tentative D call TRBD2 (5 bases). V was clipped by 0 bases and J by 6 bases, with 12 bases between them. CDR1 and CDR2 (germline): SGHAT, FQNNGV. The CDR3 extends over 14 amino acids.

A note on this clone: This is likely an artifact of a read error, given a far larger clone one base away. The chain employs TRBV18 and TRBJ2-7; no clear D gene. Germline V gene sequence: CDR1 KGHSH, CDR2 LQKENI. V shed 0 bases and J shed 3 bases, with 9 bases lying between them. The CDR3 runs to 14 residues. DNA of the CDR3: TGTGCCAGCTCACCACCGGGTTTCTTCTACGAGCAGTACTTC. It yields the protein CASSPPGFFYEQYF.

This clone was counted many times. This chain links TRBV2 with TRBJ2-7; 7 bases are a match to TRBD2. V trimming: 4 bases; J trimming: 4 bases; junction bases outside the gene matches: 10. Germline loops: CDR1 SNHLY, CDR2 FYNNEI. The CDR3 has 15 residues. The CDR3, as DNA: TGTGCCAGCAGTGTGTTGGGGGGGAAGTGGTACGAGCAGTACTTC. This sequence encodes CASSVLGGKWYEQYF.

The J gene is TRBJ2-7, the V gene TRBV25-1, with TRBD1 identical over 10 bases. Trimming cost V 6 bases and J 3 bases; bases outside gene matches: 8. The CDR3 extends over 15 amino acids. Per germline, CDR1 MGHDK and CDR2 SYGVNS. Here the CDR3 reads CASSSSGTGVYEQYF. CDR3 in DNA: TGTGCCAGCAGCAGCTCCGGGACAGGGGTCTACGAGCAGTACTTC.

The chain couples TRBV5-1 to TRBJ2-5; TRBD2 agrees at 14 bases. This CDR3 has 16 amino acids. The V gene end was trimmed by 4 bases and the J gene end by 3 bases; junction bases not matched to a gene: 5. Looked up from germline, CDR1 is SGHRS and CDR2 is YFSETQ. The CDR3 spells CASSRLAGGPEETQYF. The DNA for the CDR3 is TGCGCCAGCAGCCGACTAGCGGGAGGGCCGGAAGAGACCCAGTACTTC.

The V and J genes are TRBV6-6 and TRBJ2-1; D not certain. Germline lookup yields CDR1 MNHNY and CDR2 SVGAGI (reference sequence). Trimming left V 3 bases short and J 4 bases short, with 16 bases between. The length of the CDR3 is 16 residues. The CDR3 protein is CASSYRPDQPYNEQFF. CDR3 DNA: TGTGCCAGCAGTTATAGGCCTGATCAGCCTTACAATGAGCAGTTCTTC.

V is TRBV4-1 and J is TRBJ2-2, with D tentatively TRBD2 (5 bases). The germline V gene encodes CDR1 MGHRA and CDR2 YSYEKL. V lost 1 base and J lost 1, with 7 bases in between. CDR3 size: 15 residues. This CDR3 is CASSQARGNTGELFF. The CDR3 DNA sequence: TGCGCCAGCAGCCAAGCTCGGGGGAACACCGGGGAGCTGTTTTTT.

The chain couples TRBV7-2 to TRBJ2-7; D is perhaps TRBD1 (6 bases). Trimming cost V 0 bases and J 2 bases, with 8 bases left between them. This CDR3 has 14 amino acids. Looked up from germline, CDR1 is SGHTA and CDR2 is FQGNSA. The CDR3 nucleotides are TGTGCCAGCAGCTTAGCCAGGGGTACCTACGAGCAGTACTTC. The encoded protein is CASSLARGTYEQYF. Variable domain in full (rest from reference TRBV7-2 and TRBJ2-7): GAGVSQSPSNKVTEKGKDVELRCDPISGHTALYWYRQSLGQGLEFLIYFQGNSAPDKSGLPSDRFSAERTGGSVSTLTIQRTQQEDSAVYLCASSLARGTYEQYFGPGTRLTVT.

Concerning this clone: Within the sample, other DNA sequences also encode this same CDR3. V gene TRBV4-1 combines with J gene TRBJ1-5; D is possibly TRBD1 (6 bases). The length of the CDR3 is 16 residues. V dropped 0 bases and J dropped 0 bases, with 9 bases sitting between them. Germline CDR1 and CDR2: MGHRA and YSYEKL. The CDR3 protein is CASSQEGTSSNQPQHF. CDR3 in DNA: TGCGCCAGCAGCCAAGAGGGGACATCTAGCAATCAGCCCCAGCATTTT.